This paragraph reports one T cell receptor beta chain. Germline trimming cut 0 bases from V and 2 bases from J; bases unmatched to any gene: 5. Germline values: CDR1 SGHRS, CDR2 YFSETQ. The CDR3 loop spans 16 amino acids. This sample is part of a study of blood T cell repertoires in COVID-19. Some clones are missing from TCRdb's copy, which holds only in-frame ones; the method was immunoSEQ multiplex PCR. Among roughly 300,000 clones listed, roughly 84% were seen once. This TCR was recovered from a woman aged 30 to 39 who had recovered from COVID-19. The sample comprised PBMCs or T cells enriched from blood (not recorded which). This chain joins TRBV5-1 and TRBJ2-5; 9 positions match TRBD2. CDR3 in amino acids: CASSLGGLAGQETQYF. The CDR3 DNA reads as TGCGCCAGCAGCTTGGGGGGGCTAGCGGGGCAAGAGACCCAGTACTTC.